Each of the 2 T cell receptor beta chains below was sequenced from the same sample in a study of blood T cell repertoires in COVID-19. Generated by immunoSEQ multiplex PCR, the TCRdb table keeps only in-frame clones and is missing some. The sample includes fewer than 300,000 clones, 85% to 90% of them seen just once. Sequenced sample: PBMCs or T cells enriched from blood (not recorded which). The receptors here all came from a man aged 35-49 years who had recovered from COVID-19.

J is TRBJ2-4 and V is TRBV7-3, with 8 bases that match TRBD1. In germline, CDR1 is SGHTA, CDR2 FQGTGA. Trimming at V came to 5 bases and at J to 9 bases, leaving 6 bases not matched to a gene. The CDR3 length is 13 residues. For the CDR3, the DNA is TGTGCCAGCAGCCCCGGACAGGGAGGCATTCAGTACTTC. Its protein product is CASSPGQGGIQYF.

The chain couples TRBV27 to TRBJ2-5; D is undetermined. The CDR3 runs to 14 residues. Per germline, CDR1 MNHEY and CDR2 SMNVEV (reference sequence). Trimming cost V 0 bases and J 5 bases, with 10 bases left between them. The CDR3 here is CASSLSRLLETQYF. DNA for the CDR3: TGTGCCAGCAGTTTATCGAGGTTGTTGGAGACCCAGTACTTC.